This TCR beta chain emerged from a study of cytomegalovirus exposure and HLA in healthy donors. Study background: Researchers found that approximately 85% of 398 genotyped donors fell within the Caucasian-associated ancestry cluster.

This clone was recorded only once. Its matching antigen is unknown. In the PCR, 60 Vbeta and 13 Jbeta primers were used. Methods used by the authors: The authors later counted tens of millions of unique TCR beta chains, roughly 10 million of them shared. Here immunoSEQ multiplex PCR was the method, and the copy in TCRdb shows in-frame clones only, minus some. The V and J calls and clone size were taken over from that table, and D and trimming were inferred from the DNA. The top ten clones hold roughly 1.6% of a sample with around 180,000 clones, less than 75% of them seen once. J lost 6 bases, V lost 2 bases, and 8 bases had no gene match. CDR3 length: 16 amino acids. In germline, CDR1 is MNHNS, CDR2 SASEGT. Study outcomes and limitations: TCR beta sequences numbering more than 15,000 were associated with HLA alleles at 0.05 false discovery rate in a later analysis.

Sequencing was done on a sample of PBMCs. V and J are TRBV6-1 and TRBJ2-3, with TRBD2 matching over 10 bases. This TCR was recovered from a girl aged 10 to 17 in good health and CMV-seronegative. The chain's CDR3 is CASSERSGGAMDTQYF. The CDR3, as DNA: TGTGCCAGCAGTGAACGGAGCGGGGGGGCAATGGATACGCAGTATTTT.